This TCR beta chain was found in a study of cytomegalovirus exposure and HLA in healthy donors. PCR involved 60 Vbeta and 13 Jbeta primers. The repertoire was sequenced with immunoSEQ multiplex PCR; TCRdb's copy has only in-frame clones and lacks some. The data hold about 90,000 clones, with over 60% observed a single time. The donors (healthy individuals) were bone marrow donors. CDR1 MDHEN and CDR2 SYDVKM come from the germline V gene. With 8 bases removed from V and 2 bases from J, the gap between germline ends came to 8 bases. The CDR3 runs 12 residues. This clonotype was sampled from a woman aged 45-59 years in good health and CMV-seropositive. This rearrangement joins TRBV28 to TRBJ2-3, with D hard to call. Sequencing was carried out using PBMCs. Written as DNA, the CDR3 is TGTGCCAGCGGGCTTTACACAGATACGCAGTATTTT. Protein product: CASGLYTDTQYF. The whole variable domain, remainder taken from reference TRBV28 and TRBJ2-3, is DVKVTQSSRYLVKRTGEKVFLECVQDMDHENMFWYRQDPGLGLRLIYFSYDVKMKEKGDIPEGYSVSREKKERFSLILESASTNQTSMYLCASGLYTDTQYFGPGTRLTVL.